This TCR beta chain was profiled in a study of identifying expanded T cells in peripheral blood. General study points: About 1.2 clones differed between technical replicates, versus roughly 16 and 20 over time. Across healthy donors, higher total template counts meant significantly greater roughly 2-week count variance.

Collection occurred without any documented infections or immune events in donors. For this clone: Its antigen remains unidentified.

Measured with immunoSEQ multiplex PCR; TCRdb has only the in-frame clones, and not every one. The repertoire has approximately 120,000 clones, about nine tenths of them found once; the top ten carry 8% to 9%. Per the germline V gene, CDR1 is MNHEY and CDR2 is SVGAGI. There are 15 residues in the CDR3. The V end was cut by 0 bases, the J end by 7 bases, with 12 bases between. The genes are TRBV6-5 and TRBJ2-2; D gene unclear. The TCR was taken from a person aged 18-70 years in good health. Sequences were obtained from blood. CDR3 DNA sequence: TGTGCCAGCAGTTACTCGTGGGCCCGAAACGGGGAGCTGTTTTTT. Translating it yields CASSYSWARNGELFF.